These T cell receptor beta chains were read from a single sample in a study of regulatory T cells in long-lasting Graves disease. TCRdb reprocessed the multiplex PCR reads with MiXCR, giving one entry per CDR3 protein. The sample has hundreds of thousands of distinct CDR3 sequences; about 15% are singletons. The same data also went into a second study, on T cells in Graves' hyperthyroidism and ophthalmopathy.

The sequenced sample was peripheral blood mononuclear cells (PBMCs), obtained at new diagnosis, from a patient treated with antithyroid drugs. All receptors come from a middle-aged woman with Graves disease. CDR3s include the opening cysteine and the closing phenylalanine or tryptophan. The order of the fields is CDR3 protein, CDR3 DNA, D gene, V gene, J gene, clone size. D genes are given only for firm matches. Where a row states a size, it is once, few, many or the class of an expanded clone; other rows omit it.

CASSLGSGWTGELFF,TGTGCCAGCAGCTTAGGTTCGGGATGGACCGGGGAGCTGTTTTTT,-,TRBV11-2,TRBJ2-2,many
CASSFLAGGDEQYF,TGTGCCAGCAGCTTCCTAGCGGGAGGTGACGAGCAGTACTTC,TRBD2,TRBV7-9,TRBJ2-7,many
CASSSGRVDLAGGTYEQYF,TGTGCCAGCAGCTCCGGTCGGGTTGACCTAGCGGGAGGAACCTACGAGCAGTACTTC,TRBD2,TRBV11-3,TRBJ2-7,many
CASSPGLAGGRYEQYF,TGTGCCAGCTCACCGGGACTAGCGGGAGGACGATACGAGCAGTACTTC,TRBD2,TRBV18,TRBJ2-7,-
CASRERGGNAYGYTF,TGTGCCAGCAGAGAAAGAGGGGGGAATGCCTATGGCTACACCTTC,-,TRBV6-1,TRBJ1-2,few
CAWRTSVEQYF,TGTGCCTGGAGGACTAGCGTTGAGCAGTACTTC,TRBD2,TRBV30,TRBJ2-7,-
CASSSTRLAESTDTQYF,TGTGCCAGCAGCTCGACCCGCCTGGCGGAGAGCACAGATACGCAGTATTTT,-,TRBV7-9,TRBJ2-3,many
CASSRTGTGFGTGELFF,TGTGCCAGCAGCCGGACCGGGACAGGGTTTGGCACCGGGGAGCTGTTTTTT,TRBD1,TRBV12-3/TRBV12-4,TRBJ2-2,many
CASSPPGNTWGDEQYF,TGTGCCAGCAGCCCTCCTGGGAACACATGGGGGGATGAGCAGTACTTC,-,TRBV9,TRBJ2-7,few
CASSSQGGTQHF,TGTGCCAGCAGCTCACAGGGCGGGACCCAGCATTTT,-,TRBV5-6,TRBJ1-5,-
CASSPPEGAPRENEQFF,TGTGCCAGCAGCCCACCGGAGGGGGCCCCCAGGGAGAATGAGCAGTTCTTC,-,TRBV12-3/TRBV12-4,TRBJ2-1,many